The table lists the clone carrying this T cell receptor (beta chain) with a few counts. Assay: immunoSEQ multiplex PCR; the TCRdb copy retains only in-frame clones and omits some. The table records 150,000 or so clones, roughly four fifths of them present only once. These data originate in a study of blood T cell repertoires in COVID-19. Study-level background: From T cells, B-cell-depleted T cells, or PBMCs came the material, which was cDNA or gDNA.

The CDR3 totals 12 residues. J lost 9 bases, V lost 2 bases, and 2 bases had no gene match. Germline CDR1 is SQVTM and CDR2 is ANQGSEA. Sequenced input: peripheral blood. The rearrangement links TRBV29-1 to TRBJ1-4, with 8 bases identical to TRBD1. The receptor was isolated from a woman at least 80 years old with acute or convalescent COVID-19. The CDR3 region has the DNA TGCAGCGTTGAATCAGGGGGCAAAAAACTGTTTTTT. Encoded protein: CSVESGGKKLFF.